These 6 T cell receptor beta chains came from one sample sequenced in a study of T cells in Graves' hyperthyroidism and ophthalmopathy. Template material for amplifying TCR beta CDR3 regions consisted of RNA transcripts. A first-round RT-PCR of the TCR CDR3 used the HTBI primer set. TCRdb recomputed calls from the multiplex PCR reads with MiXCR, one row per CDR3 protein. The sample shows around 480,000 distinct CDR3 sequences, 14% of them seen only once. The source material was blood. These receptors were taken from a woman between 18 and 29 years old with Graves' hyperthyroidism.

There are many counts of this clonotype. V gene TRBV7-2 combines with J gene TRBJ2-5, with D tentatively TRBD1 or TRBD2 (5 bases each). From germline, CDR1 is SGHTA and CDR2 FQGNSA. Trimming removed 0 bases at V and 4 bases at J, with 12 bases between. The CDR3 is 15 residues long. CDR3 in DNA: TGTGCCAGCAGCTTAGCGGGGGTACTTAGAGAGACCCAGTACTTC. Amino acid sequence: CASSLAGVLRETQYF.

This clonotype was counted ten times or more. The J gene is TRBJ1-2, the V gene TRBV14, with D possibly being TRBD1 (5 bases). V dropped 0 bases and J dropped 3 bases, with 17 bases sitting between them. The germline CDR1 and CDR2 sequences are SGHDN and FVKESK. The length of the CDR3 is 17 residues. CDR3 loop: CASSQDGRGDFDYGYTF. The CDR3 region has the DNA TGTGCCAGCAGCCAAGACGGTAGAGGGGATTTCGACTATGGCTACACCTTC.

This clonotype was recorded many times. The CDR3 nucleotides read TGTGCCAGCAGTTTCGAGAACAGGGCCAATTCACCCCTCCACTTT. Protein product: CASSFENRANSPLHF. The V call is TRBV6-1, the J call TRBJ1-6; TRBD1 is a possible D gene (6 bases). This CDR3 spans 15 amino acids. Germline lookup yields CDR1 MNHNS and CDR2 SASEGT. Trimming took 5 bases from V and 7 from J, leaving 15 bases between them.

This clonotype came up many times. The CDR3 here is CASSLQGRGNEQFF. CDR3 bases: TGTGCCAGCAGCCTACAGGGTAGGGGGAATGAGCAGTTCTTC. This chain connects TRBV3-1 to TRBJ2-1; weak D call: TRBD1 (6 bases). CDR3 size: 14 residues. Germline V lookup: CDR1 LGHDT, CDR2 YNNKEL (reference sequence). V was cut by 4 bases and J by 7 bases, with 14 bases left in between.

This clonotype occurred many times. This chain joins TRBV6-1 and TRBJ2-1; perhaps TRBD2 as D (6 bases). CDR1 is MNHNS and CDR2 is SASEGT in the germline V gene. Trimming stripped 5 bases from V and 1 base from J, with 12 bases between. The CDR3 extends over 15 amino acids. This CDR3 reads CASSLSGPSYNEQFF. The CDR3 DNA reads TGTGCCAGCAGTCTCAGCGGGCCTTCCTACAATGAGCAGTTCTTC.

In its sample, this clonotype was seen many times. V and J are TRBV10-1 and TRBJ2-2; D unclear. Trimming shortened V by 2 bases and J by 0 bases, and 10 bases separated the two germline ends. The length of the CDR3 is 16 residues. CDR1 and CDR2 (germline): WNHNN, SYGVQD (reference sequence). The CDR3 sequence is CASSEAPGPNTGELFF. CDR3 DNA: TGCGCCAGCAGTGAGGCCCCGGGCCCGAACACCGGGGAGCTGTTTTTT.